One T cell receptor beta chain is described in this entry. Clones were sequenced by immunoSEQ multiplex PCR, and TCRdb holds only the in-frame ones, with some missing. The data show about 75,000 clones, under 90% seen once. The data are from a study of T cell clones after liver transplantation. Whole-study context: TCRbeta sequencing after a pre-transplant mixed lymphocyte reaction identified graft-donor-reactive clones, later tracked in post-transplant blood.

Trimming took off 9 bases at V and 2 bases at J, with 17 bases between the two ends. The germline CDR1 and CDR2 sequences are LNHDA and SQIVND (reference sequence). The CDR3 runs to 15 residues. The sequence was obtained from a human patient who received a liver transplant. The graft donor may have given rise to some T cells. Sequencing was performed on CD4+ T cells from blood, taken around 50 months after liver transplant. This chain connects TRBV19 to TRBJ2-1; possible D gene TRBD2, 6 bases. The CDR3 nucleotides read TGTGCCAGCGGAGGGGACGCCGCCACCTACAATGAGCAGTTCTTC. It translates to CASGGDAATYNEQFF.